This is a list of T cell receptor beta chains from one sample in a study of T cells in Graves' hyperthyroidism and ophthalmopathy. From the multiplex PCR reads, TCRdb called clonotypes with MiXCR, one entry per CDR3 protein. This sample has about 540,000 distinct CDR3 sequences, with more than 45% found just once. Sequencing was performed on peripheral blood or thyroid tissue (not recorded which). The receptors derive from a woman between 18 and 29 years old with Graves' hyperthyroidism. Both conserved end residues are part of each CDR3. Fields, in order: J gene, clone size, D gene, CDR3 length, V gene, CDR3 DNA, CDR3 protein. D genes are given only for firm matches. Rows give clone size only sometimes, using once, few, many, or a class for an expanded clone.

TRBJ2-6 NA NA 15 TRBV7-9 TGTGCCAGCAGCTTAGAAGGAGGAGGGGCCAACGTCCTGACTTTC CASSLEGGGANVLTF
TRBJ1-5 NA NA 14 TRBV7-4 TGTGCCAGCAGTTTAGAGCATAGCCAAGAGACCCAGCATTTT CASSLEHSQETQHF
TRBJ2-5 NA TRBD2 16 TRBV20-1 TGCAGTCAGGAGACTAGCGGGAGCATCCTCCCAGAGACCCAGTACTTC CSQETSGSILPETQYF
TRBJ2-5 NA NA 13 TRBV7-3 TGTGCCAGCAGCTTAGAGGCTAGCGCGACCCAGTACTTC CASSLEASATQYF
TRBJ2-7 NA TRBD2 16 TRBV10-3 TGTGCCACCAGTGACGGACTAGCGGGACAGTCCTACGAGCAGTACTTC CATSDGLAGQSYEQYF
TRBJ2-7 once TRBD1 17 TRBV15 TGTGCCACCAGCAGGCTCAATGAGGAACAGGGGATTCACGAGCAGTACTTC CATSRLNEEQGIHEQYF
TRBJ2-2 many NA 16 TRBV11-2 TGTGCCAGCAGCTTAGGGGAGACGGTGAACACCGGGGAGCTGTTTTTT CASSLGETVNTGELFF
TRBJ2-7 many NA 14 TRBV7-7 TGTGCCAGCAGCTTTAGCGAGACCTCCTACGAGCAGTACTTC CASSFSETSYEQYF
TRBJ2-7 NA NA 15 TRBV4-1 TGCGCCAGCAGCCAAGGATCATTGGGGGCGCGGGAGCAGTACTTC CASSQGSLGAREQYF
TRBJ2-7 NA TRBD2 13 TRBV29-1 TGCAGCCAGCGGGAGGGCCATTCCTACGAGCAGTACTTC CSQREGHSYEQYF
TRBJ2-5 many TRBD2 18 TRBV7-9 TGTGCCAGCAGCCCGCTAGCGGGAGGGTCCAAGAGGGGAGAGACCCAGTACTTC CASSPLAGGSKRGETQYF
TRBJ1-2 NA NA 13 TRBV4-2 TGTGCCAGCAGCACGGGGGCGGATTATGGCTACACCTTC CASSTGADYGYTF
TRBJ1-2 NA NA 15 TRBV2 TGTGCCAGCAGTGAAGTGGGGGGAACTAACTATGGCTACACCTTC CASSEVGGTNYGYTF
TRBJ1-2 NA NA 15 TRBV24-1 TGTGCCACCAGTGATTTGCAAACCCTAGCGGGAGGCTACACCTTC CATSDLQTLAGGYTF
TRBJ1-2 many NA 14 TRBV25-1 TGTGCCAGCAGTGAACACACAGGGAGAGATGGCTACACCTTC CASSEHTGRDGYTF
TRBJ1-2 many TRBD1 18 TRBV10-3 TGTGCCATCAGTGAGAGATCGGTGACAGGGAACCTTCGAGGGGGCTACACCTTC CAISERSVTGNLRGGYTF
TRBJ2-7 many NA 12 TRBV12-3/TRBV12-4 TGTGCCAGCAGGGCGGACGCCTACGAGCAGTACTTC CASRADAYEQYF
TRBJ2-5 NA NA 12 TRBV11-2 TGTGCCAGCGGGCCCTTAACAGGGCGCCAGTACTTC CASGPLTGRQYF
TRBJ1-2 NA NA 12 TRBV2 TGTGCCAGCAGGGACGGGGTCCCTGGAAACACCTTC CASRDGVPGNTF
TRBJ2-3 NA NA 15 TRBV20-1 TGCAGTGCTTCAGAGCGGAAGCTCAGCACAGATACGCAGTATTTT CSASERKLSTDTQYF
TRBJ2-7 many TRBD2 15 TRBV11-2 TGTGCCAGCAGCTTAGACAGCGGGACCCTCTACGAGCAGTACTTC CASSLDSGTLYEQYF
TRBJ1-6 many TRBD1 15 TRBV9 TGTGCCAGCAGCGTAGAGGGACAGGGGAATTCACCCCTCCACTTT CASSVEGQGNSPLHF
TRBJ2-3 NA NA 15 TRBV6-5 TGTGCCAGCAGTTACTTTGGGTCCCCGAGTAGGACGCAGTATTTT CASSYFGSPSRTQYF
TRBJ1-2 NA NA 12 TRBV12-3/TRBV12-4 TGTGCCAGCAGTCCCTGGGGGCTTGGCTACACCTTC CASSPWGLGYTF
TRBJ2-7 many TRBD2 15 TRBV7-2 TGTGCCAGCAGCCTGTGGACTAGCGGAGGATACGAGCAGTACTTC CASSLWTSGGYEQYF
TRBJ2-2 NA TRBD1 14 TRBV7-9 TGTGCCAGCAGCGTCGACAGGGATCCCGGGGAGCTGTTTTTT CASSVDRDPGELFF
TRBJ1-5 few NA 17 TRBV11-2 TGTGCCAGCAGCTTAGCCCGGGACGGTTATAGCAATCAGCCCCAGCATTTT CASSLARDGYSNQPQHF
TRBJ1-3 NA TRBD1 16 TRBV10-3 TGTGCCATCAGTGAGAACAGGGGGAACACTGGAAACACCATATATTTT CAISENRGNTGNTIYF
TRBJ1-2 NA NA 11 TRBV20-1 TGCAGTGGTGAAAGGAGCTATGGCTACACCTTC CSGERSYGYTF
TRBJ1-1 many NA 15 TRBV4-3 TGCGCCAGCAGCCAAACGGGACGGCCGAACACTGAAGCTTTCTTT CASSQTGRPNTEAFF
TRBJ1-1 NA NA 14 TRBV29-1 TGCAGCGTTGCATTACTAGCGGAGGGACCTGGAGCTTTCTTT CSVALLAEGPGAFF
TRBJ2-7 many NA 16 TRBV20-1 TGCAGTGCTAAAGGTTCTGGGGGAAAATTGGTCTACGAGCAGTACTTC CSAKGSGGKLVYEQYF
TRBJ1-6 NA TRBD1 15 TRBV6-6 TGTGCCAGCGGTTTTGGACAGGATTATAATTCACCCCTCCACTTT CASGFGQDYNSPLHF
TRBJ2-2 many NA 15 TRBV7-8 TGTGCCAGCAGCTTTAGCCTAAGAACTCCCGGGGAGCTGTTTTTT CASSFSLRTPGELFF
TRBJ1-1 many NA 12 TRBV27 TGTGCCAGCAGTTTTGGAGGGAAAGAAGCTTTCTTT CASSFGGKEAFF
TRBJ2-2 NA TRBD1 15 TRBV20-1 TGCAGTGCTCCGCCCATGGGACAGTCAACCGGGGAGCTGTTTTTT CSAPPMGQSTGELFF
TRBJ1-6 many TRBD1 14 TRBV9 TGTGCCAGCAGCGCCGGGACAGCTAATTCACCCCTCCACTTT CASSAGTANSPLHF
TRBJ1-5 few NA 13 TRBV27 TGTGCCAGCAGTCCTATTATTGGTCAGCCCCAGCATTTT CASSPIIGQPQHF
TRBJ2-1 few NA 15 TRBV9 TGTGCCAGCAGCGCCAGCGGGCTCTCCCACAATGAGCAGTTCTTC CASSASGLSHNEQFF